The clone carrying this T cell receptor beta chain was seen more than once but under ten times. Its antigen remains unidentified. Using a J-beta primer mix together with a sample-barcoded 5' primer, a second PCR was run for roughly 7 to 12 cycles. TCRdb redid the calling of the 5' RACE reads with MiXCR, one entry per CDR3 protein. The sample gives 1.5 million to 1.8 million distinct CDR3 sequences, around 40% of which show up once; around 4% is in the top ten. The data belong to a study of blood T cells in healthy people across ages. Broader study findings: Age brought a roughly linear fall in TCR beta diversity measured per million T cells. Without sorted subsets, naive and antigen-experienced compartments could not be conclusively compared.

The germline V gene has CDR1 SNHLY and CDR2 FYNNEI. V dropped 5 bases and J dropped 1 base, with 9 bases sitting between them. This CDR3 contains 13 residues. The chain combines TRBV2 with TRBJ2-7; unclear D gene. This sequence originates from a young woman in good health. The sequenced sample consisted of blood. The CDR3 protein is CASSTNPSYEQYF. The DNA for the CDR3 is TGTGCCAGCAGTACCAATCCATCCTACGAGCAGTACTTC.